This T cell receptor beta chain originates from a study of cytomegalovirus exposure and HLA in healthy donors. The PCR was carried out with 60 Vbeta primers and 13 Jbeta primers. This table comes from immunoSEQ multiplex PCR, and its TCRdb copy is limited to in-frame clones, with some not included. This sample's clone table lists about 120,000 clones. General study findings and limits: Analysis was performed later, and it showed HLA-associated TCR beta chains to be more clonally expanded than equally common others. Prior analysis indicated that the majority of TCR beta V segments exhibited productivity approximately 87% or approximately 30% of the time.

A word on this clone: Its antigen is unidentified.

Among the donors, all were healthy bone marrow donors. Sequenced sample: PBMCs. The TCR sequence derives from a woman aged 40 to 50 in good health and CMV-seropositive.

For the CDR3, the DNA is TGTGCCAGTGGGGACAGCTCAGCCTTGGGGGGCTACACCTTC. It is translated as CASGDSSALGGYTF. This sequence joins TRBV19 and TRBJ1-2; 7 bases are shared with TRBD1. The CDR3 contains 14 residues. The germline CDR1 and CDR2 sequences are LNHDA and SQIVND (reference sequence). The V gene end was trimmed by 8 bases and the J gene end by 8 bases; junction bases not matched to a gene: 14.